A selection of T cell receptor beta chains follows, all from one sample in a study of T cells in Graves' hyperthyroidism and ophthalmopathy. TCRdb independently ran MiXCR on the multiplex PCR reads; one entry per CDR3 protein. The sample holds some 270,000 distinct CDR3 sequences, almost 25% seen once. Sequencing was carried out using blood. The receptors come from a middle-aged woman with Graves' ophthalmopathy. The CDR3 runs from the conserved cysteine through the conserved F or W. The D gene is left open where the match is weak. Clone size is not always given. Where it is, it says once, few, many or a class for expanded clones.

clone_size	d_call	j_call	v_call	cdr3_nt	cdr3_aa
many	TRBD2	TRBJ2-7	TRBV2	TGTGCCAGCAGTATTTTCTTAGCGGGCGCCGCCTACGAGCAGTACTTC	CASSIFLAGAAYEQYF
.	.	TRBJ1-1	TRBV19	TGTGCCAGTAACAGGGTGGGTAGCAACACTGAAGCTTTCTTT	CASNRVGSNTEAFF
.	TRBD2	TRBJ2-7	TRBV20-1	TGCAGTGCTATACTAGCGGGAGCGGCTTACGAGCAGTACTTC	CSAILAGAAYEQYF
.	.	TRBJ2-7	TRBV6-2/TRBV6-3	TGTGCCAGCAGTTACTCTTCGGGGAGCGGTCACTCCTACGAGCAGTACTTC	CASSYSSGSGHSYEQYF
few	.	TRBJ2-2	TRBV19	TGTGCCAGTCCGGCAGATGCCGGGGAGCTGTTTTTT	CASPADAGELFF
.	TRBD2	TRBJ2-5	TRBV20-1	TGCAGTGCTAACCGGGGACTAGCGGGTGGGAAGACCCAGTACTTC	CSANRGLAGGKTQYF
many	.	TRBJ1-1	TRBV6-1	TGTGCCAGCAGCCTGGGGGGGACGGTGGCGGCTTTCTTT	CASSLGGTVAAFF
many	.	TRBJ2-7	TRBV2	TGTGCCAGCAGTCCGCCACGGGGGACCTACGAGCAGTACTTC	CASSPPRGTYEQYF
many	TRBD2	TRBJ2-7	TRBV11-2	TGTGCCAGCAGCTTAGGACTAGCGGGCGTCGACGAGCAGTACTTC	CASSLGLAGVDEQYF
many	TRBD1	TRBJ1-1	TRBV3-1	TGTGCCAGCAGCCGGGACAGATACACTGAAGCTTTCTTT	CASSRDRYTEAFF
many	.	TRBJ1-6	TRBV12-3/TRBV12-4	TGTGCCAGCAGTTTCTTGGGAGGGGATTCACCCCTCCACTTT	CASSFLGGDSPLHF
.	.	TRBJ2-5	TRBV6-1	TGTGCCAGCAGTGTTGAGACCCAGTACTTC	CASSVETQYF
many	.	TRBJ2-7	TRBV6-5	TGTGCCAGCAGTTACGGCCGGGGAATGGACGAGCAGTGCTTC	CASSYGRGMDEQCF
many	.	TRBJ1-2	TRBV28	TGTGCCAGCAGACAAAGGCCGAACAACTATGGCTACACCTTC	CASRQRPNNYGYTF
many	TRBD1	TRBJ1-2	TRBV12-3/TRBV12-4	TGTGCCAGCAGGTATAGGGACAGAGCAAACTATGGCTACACCTTC	CASRYRDRANYGYTF
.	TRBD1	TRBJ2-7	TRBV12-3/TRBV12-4	TGTGCCAGCAGTGGGGACAGGGGGCTGGGCGAGCAGTACTTC	CASSGDRGLGEQYF
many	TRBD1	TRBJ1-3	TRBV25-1	TGTGCCAGCACTGCAGGGGGCTCTGGAAACACCATATATTTT	CASTAGGSGNTIYF
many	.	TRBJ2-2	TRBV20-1	TGCAGTGCTAGGTCCGGGACTAACACCGGGGAGCTGTTTTTT	CSARSGTNTGELFF
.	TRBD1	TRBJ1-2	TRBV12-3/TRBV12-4	TGTGCCAGCAGAGGACAGGGAGGACCCCTCTATGGCTACACCTTC	CASRGQGGPLYGYTF
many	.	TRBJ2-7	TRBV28	TGTGCCAGCACCGAGGGAACAGGGAGTACGCAGTACTTC	CASTEGTGSTQYF
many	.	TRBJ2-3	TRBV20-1	TGCAGTGCTAGAGGGGGCGCGGGCGCCACAGATACGCAGTATTTT	CSARGGAGATDTQYF
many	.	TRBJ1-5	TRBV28	TGTGCCAGCAGTTTACCAGGGAACAGCAATCAGCCCCAGCATTTT	CASSLPGNSNQPQHF
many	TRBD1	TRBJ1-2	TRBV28	TGTGCCAGCAGCCGGAGGGGGGCGCAACAAAGGGGGCTTACCTACACCTTC	CASSRRGAQQRGLTYTF
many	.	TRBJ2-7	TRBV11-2	TGTGCCAGCAGCTTAGTAATCTATCCCTACGAGCAGTACTTC	CASSLVIYPYEQYF
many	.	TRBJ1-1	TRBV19	TGTGCCAGTAGTATCCACCTGAACACTGAAGCTTTCTTT	CASSIHLNTEAFF
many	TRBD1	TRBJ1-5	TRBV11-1	TGTGCCAGCAGCTCATCGACAGGGGAAGATAGCAATCAGCCCCAGCATTTT	CASSSSTGEDSNQPQHF
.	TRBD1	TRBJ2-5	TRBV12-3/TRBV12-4	TGTGCCAGCAGTTTAGGCCCGGGACAGGGCGGACAAGAGACCCAGTACTTC	CASSLGPGQGGQETQYF
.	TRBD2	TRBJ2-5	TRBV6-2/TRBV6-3	TGTGCCAGCAGCAGCTCTCTAGAACTAGCGGGAAAGGAGACCCAGTACTTC	CASSSSLELAGKETQYF
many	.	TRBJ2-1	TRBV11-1	TGTGCCAGCAGCCTAGGACTAACCTACAATGAGCAGTTCTTC	CASSLGLTYNEQFF
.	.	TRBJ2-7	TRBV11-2	TGTGCCAGCAGCTTAGGGGCAGGGGGGATCTACGAGCAGTACTTC	CASSLGAGGIYEQYF
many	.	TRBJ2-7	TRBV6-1	TGTGCCAGCGCCCCCGGATCCTACGAGCAGTACTTC	CASAPGSYEQYF
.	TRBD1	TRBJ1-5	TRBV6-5	TGTGCCAGCAGTTACTCGAGGGGGCAGGGCCATCAGCCCCAGCATTTT	CASSYSRGQGHQPQHF
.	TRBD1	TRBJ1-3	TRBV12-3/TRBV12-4	TGTGCCAGCAGATCCGAAGACAGGGGGCACACCATATATTTT	CASRSEDRGHTIYF
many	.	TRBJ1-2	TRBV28	TGTGCCAGCAGTCCCCGCGCAGCCAGCTACACCTTC	CASSPRAASYTF
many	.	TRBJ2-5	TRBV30	TGTGCCTGGAGTAGCGGGACAGTGAAGACCCAGTACTTC	CAWSSGTVKTQYF
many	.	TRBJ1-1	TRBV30	TGTGCCTGGAGTTTACAGAACACTGAAGCTTTCTTT	CAWSLQNTEAFF
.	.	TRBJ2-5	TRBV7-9	TGTGCCAGCAGCTCCGTGGGTAGTGCGGAGACCCAGTACTTC	CASSSVGSAETQYF
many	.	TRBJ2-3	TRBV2	TGTGCCAGCAGTGAATCAGGAGATACGCAGTATTTT	CASSESGDTQYF
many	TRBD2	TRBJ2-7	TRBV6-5	TGTGCCAGCAGTTCCAAAATCAGACTAGCGGGTTCCTACGAGCAGTACTTC	CASSSKIRLAGSYEQYF
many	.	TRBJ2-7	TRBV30	TGTGCAATCGATAGGGAGGTCACCTACGAGCAGTACTTC	CAIDREVTYEQYF
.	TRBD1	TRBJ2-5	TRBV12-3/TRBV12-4	TGTGCCAGCAGAAAGGGGACAGGGGTGCAAGAGACCCAGTACTTC	CASRKGTGVQETQYF
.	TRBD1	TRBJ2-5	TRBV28	TGTGCCAGCAGCCTCAAGAGACAGGGCGGGTACCAAGAGACCCAGTACTTC	CASSLKRQGGYQETQYF
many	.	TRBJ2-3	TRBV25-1	TGTGCCAGCCGATCACAGGGAGATACGCAGTATTTT	CASRSQGDTQYF
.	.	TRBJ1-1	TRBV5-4	TGTGCCAGCAGCTTGTATTGGGGGAGGTATATGAACACTGAAGCTTTCTTT	CASSLYWGRYMNTEAFF
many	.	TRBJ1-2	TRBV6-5	TGTGCCAGCAGTAGGGGGGATGGCTACACCTTC	CASSRGDGYTF
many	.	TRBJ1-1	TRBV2	TGTGCCAGCCTCAGGGTGGGCCGAACTGAAGCTTTCTTT	CASLRVGRTEAFF
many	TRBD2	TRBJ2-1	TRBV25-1	TGTGCCAGCACCGGTCCCGGGACTAGCGATTTCAATGAGCAGTTCTTC	CASTGPGTSDFNEQFF
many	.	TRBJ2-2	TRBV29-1	TGCAGCGTCATGTTCGCGAACACCGGGGAGCTGTTTTTT	CSVMFANTGELFF
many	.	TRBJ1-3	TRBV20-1	TGCAGTGCTAGACCAGGAACCGCTGGAAACACCATATATTTT	CSARPGTAGNTIYF
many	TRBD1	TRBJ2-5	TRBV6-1	TGTGCCAGCAGGACCCCAGGGGGCGCGGGTGGGGAGACCCAGTACTTC	CASRTPGGAGGETQYF
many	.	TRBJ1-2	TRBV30	TGTGCCTGGAGTGTACTAGATACGTTCTATGGCTACACCTTC	CAWSVLDTFYGYTF
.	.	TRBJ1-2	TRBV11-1	TGTGCCAGCAGCTCATCCAGTAAGACGGTCCGGGGTGGCTACACCTTC	CASSSSSKTVRGGYTF
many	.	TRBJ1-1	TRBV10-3	TGTGCCATCGAACTTCGACAAATAAACACTGAAGCTTTCTTT	CAIELRQINTEAFF
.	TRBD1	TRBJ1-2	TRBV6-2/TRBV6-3	TGTGCCAGCAGTCGGGACAGGGGCGACTACACCTTC	CASSRDRGDYTF
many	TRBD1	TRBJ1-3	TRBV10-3	TGTGCCATCAGTGGGACAGGGGGGGCCGGGGACACCATATATTTT	CAISGTGGAGDTIYF